Listed below are T cell receptor beta chains from one sample, sequenced in a study of blood T cell repertoires in COVID-19. Clones were read by immunoSEQ multiplex PCR, and TCRdb kept only the in-frame ones, dropping some. The table records about 25,000 clones, approximately 92% of them present only once. The sample consisted of peripheral blood. The source is a human donor in a cohort sampled during active COVID-19. CDR3s include the opening cysteine and the closing phenylalanine or tryptophan. The D gene is left open where the match is weak. Some rows mark clone size as missing; the rest say once, few, many or name a class of expanded clone.

V gene	J gene	D gene	clone size	CDR3 DNA	CDR3 protein
TRBV3-1/TRBV3-2	TRBJ2-3	TRBD2	.	TGTGCCAGCAGCCAAGATATGGCGGGAGGCACAGATACGCAGTATTTT	CASSQDMAGGTDTQYF
TRBV20-1	TRBJ2-1	TRBD2	.	TGCAGTGCTAGTTGGGCTAGCGGGAGGGCCTCTCACAATGAGCAGTTCTTC	CSASWASGRASHNEQFF
TRBV3-1/TRBV3-2	TRBJ2-7	.	.	TGTGCCAGCAGCCAAGGTAGAGGGGGCGAGCAGTACTTC	CASSQGRGGEQYF
TRBV6-4	TRBJ2-3	.	.	TGTGCCAGCAGTATGCGGTCAGGGGGCACAGATACGCAGTATTTT	CASSMRSGGTDTQYF
TRBV6-6	TRBJ2-2	.	.	TGTGCCAGCAGTTATGGTGGACAGAAAAACACCGGGGAGCTGTTTTTT	CASSYGGQKNTGELFF
TRBV7-2	TRBJ1-6	.	once	TGTGCCAGCAGCTTAGGAGGATATAATTCACCCCTCCACTTT	CASSLGGYNSPLHF
TRBV7-9	TRBJ2-1	.	.	TGTGCCAGCAGCTTAGGTCGCGGTGAGCAGTTCTTC	CASSLGRGEQFF
TRBV24-1	TRBJ1-2	TRBD1	.	TGTGCCACCAGTGAGCGGACAGGGAACTATGGCTACACCTTC	CATSERTGNYGYTF
TRBV18	TRBJ2-5	.	.	TGTGCCAGCTCACTTTCAGGTGGGGGGCAAGAGACCCAGTACTTC	CASSLSGGGQETQYF
TRBV25-1	TRBJ2-7	TRBD2	.	TGTGCCGCGGGGGAGGGCTACGAGCAGTACTTC	CAAGEGYEQYF
TRBV18	TRBJ2-4	.	.	TGTGCCAGCTCACCACCAGGGGTGAAAAACATTCAGTACTTC	CASSPPGVKNIQYF
TRBV25-1	TRBJ1-6	.	.	TGTGCCAGCAGTGAATTCGGGGGGGATTCACCCCTCCACTTT	CASSEFGGDSPLHF
TRBV4-1	TRBJ2-3	TRBD2	.	TGCGCCAGCAGCCAAGATAGGACTAGTTCAGATACGCAGTATTTT	CASSQDRTSSDTQYF
TRBV5-1	TRBJ1-2	.	.	TGCGCCAGCAGCTTGCCGGGGACTGATGGCTACACCTTC	CASSLPGTDGYTF
TRBV6-2/TRBV6-3	TRBJ2-1	TRBD2	.	TGTGCCAGCAGTCTGGCCAGCGGGAGATCTCGGGAGCAGTTCTTC	CASSLASGRSREQFF
TRBV5-4	TRBJ1-6	.	.	TGTGCCAGCAGCTTGGGTAGAGCGCGAGATAATTCACCCCTCCACTTT	CASSLGRARDNSPLHF
TRBV12-2	TRBJ2-3	.	.	TGTGCAAGTCGCTTGTACGGGAGAGGCTGGGGCACAGATACGCAGTATTTT	CASRLYGRGWGTDTQYF
TRBV7-9	TRBJ2-7	TRBD1	once	TGTGCCAGCAGCTTAGGCCCCGGGACAGACTACGAGCAGTACTTC	CASSLGPGTDYEQYF
TRBV18	TRBJ1-5	.	.	TGTGCCAGCTCACCACTAAGAACTGATGATAGCAATCAGCCCCAGCATTTT	CASSPLRTDDSNQPQHF
TRBV27	TRBJ1-4	TRBD1	.	TGTGCCAGCAGTTTATCCCCCTCGACAGGGACTGAAAAACTGTTTTTT	CASSLSPSTGTEKLFF
TRBV4-2	TRBJ2-2	.	.	TGTGCCAGCAGCCAAGACGGTGTCAGGGGTGGCGACACCGGGGAGCTGTTTTTT	CASSQDGVRGGDTGELFF
TRBV27	TRBJ1-5	.	.	TGTGCCAGCAGACGCGACTCCAAGGGGAGCAATCAGCCCCAGCATTTT	CASRRDSKGSNQPQHF
TRBV19	TRBJ1-5	.	.	TGTGCCAGTAAAAGGGGATGGGGAAGCAATCAGCCCCAGCATTTT	CASKRGWGSNQPQHF
TRBV19	TRBJ2-1	TRBD1	.	TGTGCCAGTAGCCCCAGGGGGAGCTCCTACAATGAGCAGTTCTTC	CASSPRGSSYNEQFF
TRBV10-3	TRBJ1-5	TRBD1	.	TGTGCCATCGGGGACAGGGGAAATAGCAATCAGCCCCAGCATTTT	CAIGDRGNSNQPQHF
TRBV7-2	TRBJ2-6	.	.	TGTGCCAGCAGCCCCGGGACACCTGGGGCCAACGTCCTGACTTTC	CASSPGTPGANVLTF